The clone carrying this TCR beta chain was recorded at least ten times. The data originate from a study of T cells in Graves' hyperthyroidism and ophthalmopathy. The investigators amplified TCR beta CDR3 regions from RNA transcripts. When the TCR CDR3 underwent first-round RT-PCR, the HTBI primer set was used. TCRdb passed the multiplex PCR reads through MiXCR, listing each CDR3 protein once. The sample contains about 480,000 distinct CDR3 sequences, approximately 25% of which appear only once. The CDR3 has 14 amino acids. Germline V gives CDR1 SQVTM, CDR2 ANQGSEA. Trimming took 4 bases from V and 0 from J, leaving 10 bases between them.

V usage is TRBV29-1 and J usage is TRBJ1-3; D is possibly TRBD1 (6 bases). The receptor comes from a woman in her thirties with Graves' ophthalmopathy. Sequencing input: blood. The CDR3 DNA is TGCAGCGTTGCCCTGACAGGCTCTGGAAACACCATATATTTT. Translation: CSVALTGSGNTIYF.